Many counts were recorded for the clone carrying this T cell receptor (beta chain). The sample comes from a study of neurological immune-mediated disorders. Healthy control samples came from blood bank volunteers in Maryland, USA. The sorted libraries took 1 million CD4+ or CD8+ T cells. 5'RACE with 10-nucleotide random UMIs generated the cDNA. TCRdb re-called the 5' RACE reads with MiXCR, one entry per CDR3 protein. Counted here are about 39,000 distinct CDR3 sequences, just under 7.5% occurring once; the ten biggest clones make up 5.5% to 6%. The clonotype originates from a man in his fifties or sixties in good health. What was sequenced was CD4+ T cells from blood.

CDR3 sequence: CSLTLYDEQFF. The DNA of the CDR3 is TGCAGCTTGACTCTATACGATGAGCAGTTCTTC. This sequence joins TRBV29-1 and TRBJ2-1; D gene uncertain. This CDR3 has 11 residues. Germline loops: CDR1 SQVTM, CDR2 ANQGSEA. Trimming took 8 bases from V and 8 from J, leaving 13 bases between them.